The present TCR beta chain was sequenced within a study of CD8+ T cells in alopecia areata (dated by TCRdb to the late 2010s). Looking at the study overall: High-throughput TCRbeta sequencing was used to examine T cell clonal expansion in alopecia areata in both the C3H/HeJ mouse model and human patients. RNA came from the PAXgene miRNA kit for fixed scalp, the miRNeasy kit for PBMCs, and the RNeasy kit for mouse skin. Scalp clonality was compared among normal scalp (n=4), patchy alopecia areata scalp (n=8), and alopecia totalis/universalis scalp (n=8). On the human side, TCRbeta sequencing was run on scalp tissue and on sorted CD4+ and CD8+ peripheral blood T cells from healthy controls and from alopecia areata patients with either patchy or totalis/universalis disease. TCRbeta CDR3 regions were amplified by immunoSEQ multiplex PCR with 35 Vbeta forward and 13 Jbeta reverse primers.

Receptors were amplified or captured by the immunoSEQ multiplex PCR assay. To provide template for TCR sequencing, every sample had RNA extracted and reverse transcribed into cDNA. SuperScript III was used to make first-strand cDNA, primed with a 2:1 mix of oligo-dT and random hexamers. A synthetic immune receptor repertoire was used to assess amplification bias, and residual bias was removed computationally. Processing in the source paper ran as follows. Raw reads were preprocessed to remove errors, and CDR3 was defined according to IMGT conventions as the region from the conserved cysteine to phenylalanine. To get clonality, Shannon entropy was normalized by log2 of the number of productive unique TCRs and the result was subtracted from 1. Whether each scalp clone was CD4 or CD8 was inferred by checking scalp TCRbeta sequences against the CD4 and CD8 repertoires from sorted blood. TCRdb retrieved this table from immuneACCESS and kept in-frame rearrangements only. Not all clones are present; in checked studies, unresolved V genes account for under half, and no reason is known for the remainder. Clonal size and the V and J genes are those of that table, whereas D and trimming came from the DNA. The sample contains about 120,000 clones, approximately 60% of them found a single time. Clones ranked in the top ten supply 2.5% to 3.5% of the sample.

General study outcomes and caveats: Unlike mouse skin, where gammadelta T cells dominate, normal human skin contains resident alphabeta T cells that get sequenced too, which complicates analysis of the scalp TCR repertoire. Lesional scalp, especially in alopecia totalis/universalis, showed higher clonality and more expanded CD8+ clones than normal scalp, suggesting antigenic drive. TCR sequences shared between patients were less clear than in mice, possibly partly because of HLA diversity in the patient population.

About this clone: Its antigen is still unknown. There are no base qualities to consult, and no much larger clone falls within one base.

PBMCs were isolated by density centrifugation and stained for CD3, CD4 and CD8, and CD4+ and CD8+ T cells were sorted on a FACSAria. Scalp biopsies and blood samples were provided by unaffected controls. A distance of 14 bases separates the germline ends of V and J, which lose 5 bases and 2 bases respectively. Measured from the cysteine to the phenylalanine, the CDR3 is 15 residues long. Only CDR3 DNA remains: 45 bases, in frame from the first base. Via the germline V gene (reference sequence), CDR1 is SEHNR and CDR2 FQNEAQ. This sequence was found in a human donor in good health. Sequenced: CD4+ T cells sorted from blood. The chain uses TRBV7-9 and TRBJ2-3, with no D gene named confidently. Here is the DNA: TGTGCCAGCAGCCTAATGCCCTCGAACACAGATACGCAGTATTTT. Translated, it gives CASSLMPSNTDTQYF.